This T cell receptor (beta chain) is drawn from a study of T-cell memory formation after mild COVID-19. Study summary: Clustering of TCRs was largely donor specific.

About this clonotype: Its specificity is not known.

The CDR3 extends over 15 amino acids. V lost 5 bases, J lost 8 bases, and 11 bases stayed unmatched. In germline, CDR1 is MNHEY, CDR2 SVGEGT. Each CDR3 protein gets one entry after TCRdb re-called the 5' RACE reads with MiXCR. Of about 390,000 distinct CDR3 sequences in the sample, around a sixth are singletons; the top ten hold around a fifth. Notes on the study in general: Contracting clones localized mainly to CM and EM when CD4+ and mainly to EMRA when CD8+. Cross-reactive memory seemingly joined, as some responding clones were found in pre-infection memory.

The receptor was isolated from a man younger than 30 who had mild COVID-19 (a few samples of this study predate the infection). Cell type and time point are not known. The chain has TRBV6-2 or TRBV6-3 and TRBJ2-1; 8 nucleotides match TRBD2. The specimen was PBMCs or a T cell subset sorted from them (not recorded which). For the CDR3, the DNA is TGTGCCAGCAGTCCACGGGTAGCGGGGTCCTATGAGCAGTTCTTC. Encoded protein: CASSPRVAGSYEQFF.